This T cell receptor (beta chain) was retrieved from a study of molecular identifiers for immune sequencing clone quantification. By sample share, this clonotype is medium-sized. Previously described methods and listed TCR primers were used for bulk TCR libraries. TCRdb analysed the PCR reads with MiXCR anew, one entry per CDR3 protein. The data contain 8,500 to 11,000 distinct CDR3 sequences, 15% to 20% of them singletons. Germline V gene data show CDR1 as SGHTA and CDR2 as FQGNSA. Trimming pared 1 base from V and 0 bases from J, leaving 11 bases between. CDR3 length equals 16 residues. The V and J genes are TRBV7-2 and TRBJ2-3; the D is unclear. Source material: naive CD8+ T cells from blood, with Jurkat cell RNA spiked in. Specified subset: FACS-sorted CD8+CD4-CCR7+CD45RA+ naive T cells. The TCR originated in a human donor in good health. Some libraries in this study had Jurkat cell RNA spiked in. CDR3 sequence reads: CASSLVVIASTDTQYF. CDR3 in DNA: TGTGCCAGCAGCTTAGTGGTCATTGCAAGCACAGATACGCAGTATTTT.